This T cell receptor (beta chain) was observed in a study of T cell responses to AZD1222 COVID-19 vaccine. Assay: immunoSEQ multiplex PCR; the TCRdb copy retains only in-frame clones and omits some. The repertoire consists of approximately 150,000 clones, with about nine tenths occurring once and the leading ten covering over 1.5%. This CDR3 region has 15 residues. Germline CDR1 MGHDK, CDR2 SYGVNS. V shed 4 bases and J 6 bases; nucleotides not matched to a gene: 8. This clonotype originated in an adult in good health. This specimen consisted of peripheral blood, obtained on day 0 of AZD1222 vaccination. This chain connects TRBV25-1 to TRBJ2-2, with TRBD1 matching 7 bases. The CDR3 DNA is TGTGCCAGCAGTGCAGGAGACAGGGTTTCCGGGGAGCTGTTTTTT. It translates to CASSAGDRVSGELFF.